The rows below give T cell receptor beta chains drawn from one sample of a study of OX40 agonist ivuxolimab in advanced cancers. Repertoires were generated with immunoSEQ multiplex PCR, while TCRdb's copy carries only in-frame clones and drops some. The sample lists about 82,000 clones; around 83% were seen once. Sequenced here: CD4+ or CD8+ T cells sorted from blood, sampled in a trial of the OX40 agonist ivuxolimab. The receptor source for this set is an adult with an advanced solid tumor such as melanoma, head and neck, liver or kidney cancer. Both conserved end residues are part of each CDR3. The D gene is left open where the match is weak. Some rows have no size entry. The others give once, few or many, or a class for an expanded clone.

TRBD2 once TRBJ2-4 TRBV2 TGTGCCAGCAGTGCGGGGGGAGGTTTAGCCAAAAACATTCAGTACTTC CASSAGGGLAKNIQYF
TRBD1 . TRBJ1-5 TRBV15 TGTGCCACCAGTAGAGCCCAATTCCCGGGACAGGGTTATCAGCCCCAGCATTTT CATSRAQFPGQGYQPQHF
TRBD1 . TRBJ1-2 TRBV4-2 TGTGCCAGCAGCCGGGACAGGGCCATTTATGGCTACACCTTC CASSRDRAIYGYTF
. once TRBJ2-7 TRBV7-2 TGTGCCAGCAGCTTAAACAGGCTCTACGAGCAGTACTTC CASSLNRLYEQYF
TRBD1 . TRBJ2-1 TRBV5-4 TGTGCCAGCAGCACCCGGGACAGGTCCTACAATGAGCAGTTCTTC CASSTRDRSYNEQFF
. . TRBJ1-4 TRBV6-1 TGTGCCAGCAGTCGGCAGGCAACTAATGAAAAACTGTTTTTT CASSRQATNEKLFF
. . TRBJ1-1 TRBV7-3 TGTGCCAGCAGCTCCATATCCGGGACACATAACACTGAAGCTTTCTTT CASSSISGTHNTEAFF
TRBD2 . TRBJ2-7 TRBV28 TGTGCCAGCAGTCGAGCGGGAAGCTACGAGCAGTACTTC CASSRAGSYEQYF
. . TRBJ2-3 TRBV2 TGTGCCAGCGGGAGGACAGGCACAGATACGCAGTATTTT CASGRTGTDTQYF
TRBD1 . TRBJ2-1 TRBV5-1 TGCGCCAGCAGCTCCGGACAGGGAACCTACAATGAGCAGTTCTTC CASSSGQGTYNEQFF
TRBD1 . TRBJ2-3 TRBV27 TGTGCCAGCAGTTTAATGGGACAGGGGACAGATACGCAGTATTTT CASSLMGQGTDTQYF
. . TRBJ2-4 TRBV5-4 TGTGCCAGCAGCCCCGTCCCCGTGGGTGGCGCCAGGCAAGAGTACTTC CASSPVPVGGARQEYF
TRBD1 . TRBJ2-6 TRBV7-8 TGTGCCAGCAGCTTTAGGACAGGGGGTTCCTCTGGGGCCAACGTCCTGACTTTC CASSFRTGGSSGANVLTF
. . TRBJ1-5 TRBV10-3 TGTGCCATCAGTGAGATGGGGCAGGGCAATCAGCCCCAGCATTTT CAISEMGQGNQPQHF
TRBD2 once TRBJ2-3 TRBV5-4 TGTGCCAGCAGCTTACCGGGACTAGATTTGTCAGATACGCAGTATTTT CASSLPGLDLSDTQYF
. once TRBJ1-1 TRBV18 TGTGCCAGCTCACCACTCAGTTTCAGGGACACTGAAGCTTTCTTT CASSPLSFRDTEAFF
. . TRBJ2-3 TRBV2 TGTGCCAGCAGTGGAGAGCGGGGCACAGATACGCAGTATTTT CASSGERGTDTQYF
TRBD2 . TRBJ2-1 TRBV28 TGTGCCAGCAGAACGTGGCGGGGGGGTTCCAATGAGCAGTTCTTC CASRTWRGGSNEQFF
TRBD2 few TRBJ2-1 TRBV11-3 TGTGCCAGCAGCCTAACTAGCGGGAGAGGGTTGGATGAGCAGTTCTTC CASSLTSGRGLDEQFF
. . TRBJ2-5 TRBV7-9 TGTGCCAGCAGCCGCGGTAGGGATACGGAGACCCAGTACTTC CASSRGRDTETQYF
. . TRBJ1-1 TRBV18 TGTGCCAGCTCACCCACCTGGACCCAGGAAACTGAAGCTTTCTTT CASSPTWTQETEAFF
. . TRBJ2-1 TRBV10-3 TGTGCCATCAGTGAGTCTAGGGCAGGGAGGAACGTTGAGCAGTTCTTC CAISESRAGRNVEQFF
. . TRBJ2-7 TRBV4-3 TGCGCCAGCAGCCAAGATATCCAGGGCGACGAGCAGTACTTC CASSQDIQGDEQYF
. . TRBJ1-2 TRBV20-1 TGCAGTGCTACGACAGTTCGGGGCTACACCTTC CSATTVRGYTF
. . TRBJ2-1 TRBV4-2 TGTGCCAGCAGCCCCACGTCGCACGTCAATGAGCAGTTCTTC CASSPTSHVNEQFF
TRBD1 once TRBJ1-5 TRBV29-1 TGCAGCGTTTTGACAGGGGGCTCTGGCAATCAGCCCCAGCATTTT CSVLTGGSGNQPQHF
TRBD1 . TRBJ2-6 TRBV6-4 TGTGCCAGCAGTGACAGACAGGGCGCTGGGGCCAACGTCCTGACTTTC CASSDRQGAGANVLTF
TRBD1 once TRBJ2-3 TRBV10-2 TGCGCCAGCAGGGGGACAGAACCTTGGACAGATACGCAGTATTTT CASRGTEPWTDTQYF
TRBD1 . TRBJ1-2 TRBV28 TGTGCCAGCAGTTTTCACAGGGGTCGTGGTGAGCACTATGGCTACACCTTC CASSFHRGRGEHYGYTF
. . TRBJ1-5 TRBV19 TGTGCCAGTCGGGACGGACCTAGCAATCAGCCCCAGCATTTT CASRDGPSNQPQHF
TRBD1 . TRBJ1-3 TRBV7-2 TGTGCCAGCACGAAAGGGACAGCGACTGGAAACACCATATATTTT CASTKGTATGNTIYF
TRBD1 . TRBJ2-3 TRBV19 TGTGCCAGTAGTATAGGCGACAGGGCGGTAGATACGCAGTATTTT CASSIGDRAVDTQYF
. . TRBJ2-3 TRBV5-1 TGCGCCAGCAGCGGGGCTAGAAGCACAGATACGCAGTATTTT CASSGARSTDTQYF
TRBD1 . TRBJ2-3 TRBV2 TGTGCCAGCAGTGAGACAGGGATCACAGATACGCAGTATTTT CASSETGITDTQYF
. . TRBJ1-4 TRBV7-9 TGTGCCAGCAGCTCTCCAGAGGGAGGATACGAAAAACTGTTTTTT CASSSPEGGYEKLFF
. . TRBJ2-1 TRBV5-4 TGTGCCAGCAGCTTGACTCCTAGCTCCTACAATGAGCAGTTCTTC CASSLTPSSYNEQFF
. . TRBJ2-1 TRBV6-6 TGTGCCACCGGAGGTTACAATGAGCAGTTCTTC CATGGYNEQFF
. . TRBJ1-1 TRBV7-6 TGTGCCAGCAGCTTCACAACACCCAAGGGCGGCACTGAAGCTTTCTTT CASSFTTPKGGTEAFF
. . TRBJ1-1 TRBV7-3 TGTGCCAGCAGCTTATCCTCGACAGGCACTGAAGCTTTCTTT CASSLSSTGTEAFF
. . TRBJ2-3 TRBV28 TGTGCCAGCAGTTTTAGAACCCCAACCCCGGTAGATACGCAGTATTTT CASSFRTPTPVDTQYF
. . TRBJ1-2 TRBV9 TGTGCCAGCAGCGCCGGGGGGGCGCTCAGTGGGTATGGCTACACCTTC CASSAGGALSGYGYTF
TRBD1 . TRBJ2-5 TRBV29-1 TGCAGCGGCCGACAGGGGAACCCGACCCAGTACTTC CSGRQGNPTQYF
. . TRBJ2-5 TRBV18 TGTGCCAGCTCCCGCCGAAGCCCGGGGGAGCCCCTAACGCAAGAGACCCAGTACTTC CASSRRSPGEPLTQETQYF
. . TRBJ2-7 TRBV4-2 TGTGCCAGCAGCCAGACCGGGACTGGAGCCTACGAGCAGTACTTC CASSQTGTGAYEQYF
. . TRBJ1-2 TRBV4-1 TGCGCCAGCAGACTAAATCACAGGGTTACTAACTATGGCTACACCTTC CASRLNHRVTNYGYTF
TRBD2 . TRBJ2-7 TRBV10-3 TGTGCCATCAGTGGGTCTAGCGGGAGGGTAATTGAGCAGTACTTC CAISGSSGRVIEQYF
TRBD1 once TRBJ1-2 TRBV18 TGTGCCAGCTCAGCGGGACAGAACTATGGCTACACCTTC CASSAGQNYGYTF
. . TRBJ1-1 TRBV29-1 TGCAGCGCGGTACAGGGTGGCGGGAACACTGAAGCTTTCTTT CSAVQGGGNTEAFF
. . TRBJ2-3 TRBV6-1 TGTGCCAGCAGTCTATCATGGACAGGCACAGATACGCAGTATTTT CASSLSWTGTDTQYF
. . TRBJ2-5 TRBV5-6 TGTGCCAGCAGCAAGGGACGGCAAGAGACCCAGTACTTC CASSKGRQETQYF
. many TRBJ1-2 TRBV27 TGTGCCAGCAGTTATAAGTCCGACGGCTATGGCTACACCTTC CASSYKSDGYGYTF